This T cell receptor (beta chain) was captured in a study of T cell responses to AZD1222 COVID-19 vaccine. Study-level results: Donor demographics were predominantly white British with a female majority; clonal diversity may be underestimated. Scientists sampled the repertoires only once the peak T cell response had passed.

Trimming at V came to 6 bases and at J to 4 bases, leaving 5 bases not matched to a gene. This CDR3 comprises 14 residues. Germline assignment: CDR1 SGHVS and CDR2 FQNEAQ. A word on this clone: Its antigen is undetermined.

Only in-frame clones appear in the TCRdb table, and some are missing; sequencing was by immunoSEQ multiplex PCR. Among some 180,000 clones listed, 94% were seen once. The rearrangement links TRBV7-8 to TRBJ2-7, with 11 bases that match TRBD1. The TCR comes from an adult who received the AZD1222 COVID-19 vaccine. The sample consisted of peripheral blood, taken 28 days after the second AZD1222 dose. The CDR3 DNA reads TGTGCCAGCAGGGGACAGGGGGAGTTGTACGAGCAGTACTTC. As protein: CASRGQGELYEQYF.